This passage covers 10 T cell receptor beta chains from one sample sequenced in a study of shared clonotypes between healthy human individuals. The protocol was immunoSEQ multiplex PCR, while the TCRdb copy is restricted to in-frame clones and leaves out a portion. This repertoire shows about 2.3 million clones, 92% found once; its top ten account for 0.3% to 0.45%. The sample consisted of naive CD4+ T cells from PBMCs. Subset noted: CD45RA+ positively selected. The receptors shown here come from a man aged 18-30 years in good health. Some clones in this sample may be carry-over from other donors' samples.

This clone was recorded only once. The chain combines TRBV4-1 with TRBJ1-1; a possible D gene is TRBD1 (6 bases). Looked up from germline, CDR1 is MGHRA and CDR2 is YSYEKL. The CDR3 extends over 14 amino acids. With 0 bases removed from V and 6 bases from J, the gap between germline ends came to 11 bases. CDR3 sequence (DNA): TGCGCCAGCAGCCAAGATGCCAGGGGATCTGAAGCTTTCTTT. Its protein is CASSQDARGSEAFF.

The J gene is TRBJ2-1, the V gene TRBV2; the D gene is possibly TRBD1 (5 bases). The CDR3 length is 12 residues. V was cut by 6 bases and J by 7 bases, with 10 bases left in between. From germline, CDR1 is SNHLY and CDR2 FYNNEI. CDR3 DNA sequence: TGTGCCAGCAGCCTTGACAGAAATGAGCAGTTCTTC. Its translation is CASSLDRNEQFF.

The chain carries TRBV28 and TRBJ2-1, with TRBD2 matching over 7 bases. After removal of 2 bases from V and 12 bases from J, the junction contained 7 bases not matched to a gene. The CDR3 is 13 residues long. From germline, CDR1 is MDHEN and CDR2 SYDVKM. Written as DNA, the CDR3 is TGTGCCAGCAGTTTAGGGCCACTAGCGCGGCAGTTCTTC. Amino acids: CASSLGPLARQFF.

As for this clone: Other DNA sequences from this sample encode an identical CDR3 as well. The gene calls are TRBV9 and TRBJ1-2; D unresolved. Deletions cut 3 bases from V and 3 bases from J, with 3 bases between. The germline V gene has CDR1 SGDLS and CDR2 YYNGEE. The CDR3 consists of 11 residues. Here the CDR3 reads CASSAYYGYTF. The CDR3 region has the DNA TGTGCCAGCAGCGCGTACTATGGCTACACCTTC.

The J gene is TRBJ2-5, the V gene TRBV5-5; D could derive from TRBD1 or TRBD2 (5 bases each). V gave up 7 bases and J gave up 4 bases, with 11 bases separating them. The CDR3 is made up of 12 amino acids. CDR1 and CDR2 (germline): SGHKS, YYEKEE (reference sequence). CDR3 DNA sequence: TGTGCCAGCTGGACCGGGACAGAGACCCAGTACTTC. Translation: CASWTGTETQYF.

Concerning this clone itself: This CDR3 is also generated by other DNA sequences in the sample. The rearrangement joins TRBV28 to TRBJ2-7; D unresolved. Germline CDR1 is MDHEN and CDR2 is SYDVKM. Deletions cut 4 bases from V and 1 base from J, with 11 bases between. The CDR3 covers 14 residues. This CDR3 reads CASSSPGRSYEQYF. The CDR3 nucleotides are TGTGCCAGCAGTTCCCCCGGACGTTCCTACGAGCAGTACTTC.

This rearrangement joins TRBV18 to TRBJ2-3; D is unclear. Looked up from germline, CDR1 is KGHSH and CDR2 is LQKENI. Trimming shortened V by 6 bases and J by 4 bases, and 14 bases separated the two germline ends. The CDR3 has 14 amino acids. This chain's CDR3 is CASSMDRSPDTQYF. As DNA, the CDR3 is TGTGCCAGCTCCATGGATCGGAGTCCAGATACGCAGTATTTT.

J is TRBJ1-2 and V is TRBV10-3; D call uncertain. CDR1 and CDR2 from the germline V gene are ENHRY and SYGVKD. This CDR3 is built from 14 residues. V was trimmed by 2 bases and J by 8 bases, leaving 15 bases between them. CDR3 sequence: CAISEAPGESGYTF. The CDR3 nucleotides read TGTGCCATCAGTGAGGCCCCCGGGGAATCCGGCTACACCTTC.

The chain uses TRBV1 and TRBJ1-5; TRBD1, the table's D call, was not compared with the DNA. TRBV1 is termed a pseudogene. This CDR3 has 20 residues. CDR3 amino acids: CTSSGMIAPGQVYSNQPQHF. The CDR3 DNA follows: TGCACCAGCAGTGGGATGATTGCCCCGGGACAGGTTTATAGCAATCAGCCCCAGCATTTT.

CDR3 DNA sequence: TGTGCCAGCAGCCAAAACCTGATAGGGGGGGTTGGGGAGCAGTACTTC. Translating gives CASSQNLIGGVGEQYF. This sequence joins TRBV4-2 and TRBJ2-7; D is perhaps TRBD2 (7 bases). CDR1 and CDR2 (germline): LGHNA, YNFKEQ. This CDR3 region has 16 residues. V gave up 2 bases and J gave up 7 bases, with 21 bases separating them.